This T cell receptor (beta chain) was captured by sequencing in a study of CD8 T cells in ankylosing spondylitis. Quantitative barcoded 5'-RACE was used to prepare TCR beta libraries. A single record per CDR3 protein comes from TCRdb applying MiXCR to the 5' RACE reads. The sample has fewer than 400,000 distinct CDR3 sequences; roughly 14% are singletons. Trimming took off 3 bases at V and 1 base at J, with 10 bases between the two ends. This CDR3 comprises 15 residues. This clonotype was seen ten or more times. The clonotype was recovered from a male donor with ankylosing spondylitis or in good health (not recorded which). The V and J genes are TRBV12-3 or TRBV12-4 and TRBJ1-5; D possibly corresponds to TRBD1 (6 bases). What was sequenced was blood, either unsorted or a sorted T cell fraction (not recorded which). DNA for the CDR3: TGTGCCAGCAGTTTCCTGGGGGCAAGCAATCAGCCCCAGCATTTT. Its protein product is CASSFLGASNQPQHF.